This T cell receptor beta chain derives from a study of blood T cell repertoires in COVID-19. Sequencing used immunoSEQ multiplex PCR; TCRdb keeps in-frame clones, though not all of them. The data hold some 230,000 clones, with around 84% observed a single time. This clone was counted a single time. The CDR3 has 17 residues. With 5 bases removed from V and 0 bases from J, the gap between germline ends came to 17 bases. The germline CDR1 and CDR2 sequences are SNHLY and FYNNEI. The receptor's source is a man between 35 and 55 years old with acute or convalescent COVID-19. The sequencing sample was made of peripheral blood. The rearrangement uses TRBV2 and TRBJ2-1, with D possibly matching TRBD1 (6 bases). The chain's CDR3 is CASSTQGRGSSYNEQFF. The DNA of the CDR3 is TGTGCCAGCAGTACTCAGGGAAGGGGGAGCTCCTACAATGAGCAGTTCTTC. Supplemented by reference TRBV2 and TRBJ2-1, the full variable domain reads EPEVTQTPSHQVTQMGQEVILRCVPISNHLYFYWYRQILGQKVEFLVSFYNNEISEKSEIFDDQFSVERPDGSNFTLKIRSTKLEDSAMYFCASSTQGRGSSYNEQFFGPGTRLTVL.